One and the same sample provided the 24 T cell receptor beta chains below, sequenced in a study of T cells in Graves' hyperthyroidism and ophthalmopathy. RNA transcripts provided the source from which TCR beta CDR3 regions were amplified. In the first-round RT-PCR of the TCR CDR3, the HTBI primer set was used. TCRdb called the multiplex PCR reads again in MiXCR, with one record for every CDR3 protein. The table includes about 270,000 distinct CDR3 sequences, roughly 15% detected once. Sequencing used blood. These receptors were collected from a woman aged 45-60 years with Graves' hyperthyroidism that later progressed to Graves' ophthalmopathy.

This clonotype was picked up many times. This chain joins TRBV6-1 and TRBJ2-7, with D unclear. The CDR3 has 13 residues. Looked up from germline, CDR1 is MNHNS and CDR2 is SASEGT. The V end was cut by 4 bases, the J end by 3 bases, with 10 bases between. This chain's CDR3 is CASSVIGYYEQYF. In nucleotides, the CDR3 is TGTGCCAGCAGTGTCATCGGGTACTACGAGCAGTACTTC.

Only a few counts were recorded for this clonotype. The chain has TRBV7-9 and TRBJ1-1, with TRBD1 as a possible D gene (6 bases). The CDR3 has 12 residues. Germline V CDR1 and CDR2: SEHNR, FQNEAQ (reference sequence). V was pared by 1 base and J by 11 bases, with 11 bases between. In DNA form, the CDR3 reads TGTGCCAGCAGCTTAGACGTGAGGGGGGCTTTCTTT. It translates to CASSLDVRGAFF.

This clonotype was counted at least ten times. The chain uses TRBV6-1 and TRBJ1-1; D unclear. Germline V lookup: CDR1 MNHNS, CDR2 SASEGT. The CDR3 is made up of 15 amino acids. Trimming took off 5 bases at V and 3 bases at J, with 16 bases between the two ends. The CDR3 sequence is CASSLLWWADTEAFF. For the CDR3, the DNA is TGTGCCAGCAGTCTGCTTTGGTGGGCTGACACTGAAGCTTTCTTT.

This clonotype was counted many times. The chain couples TRBV3-1 to TRBJ2-2; 10 positions agree with TRBD1. J was trimmed by 6 bases and V by 3 bases; bases with no gene match: 7. There are 16 residues in the CDR3. Germline assignment: CDR1 LGHDT and CDR2 YNNKEL (reference sequence). The CDR3: CASSQAGQGFSGELFF. CDR3 sequence (DNA): TGTGCCAGCAGCCAGGCGGGACAGGGGTTCTCCGGGGAGCTGTTTTTT.

The sample holds many counts of this clonotype. This sequence joins TRBV7-9 and TRBJ2-6; perhaps TRBD2 as D (6 bases). The CDR3 sequence is 17 residues long. Germline values: CDR1 SEHNR, CDR2 FQNEAQ (reference sequence). V was trimmed by 5 bases and J by 3 bases, leaving 17 bases between them. DNA for the CDR3: TGTGCCAGCAGCGGAACATTGCGGGGACGTGGGGCCAACGTCCTGACTTTC. This sequence encodes CASSGTLRGRGANVLTF.

For this clonotype: This may be a read error, as it is one base from a much larger clone. The V and J genes are TRBV27 and TRBJ1-6, with D tentatively TRBD1 (5 bases). The CDR3 spans 14 residues. V lost 10 bases to trimming and J lost 8 bases, with 18 bases between them. CDR1 is MNHEY, CDR2 SMNVEV, per germline (reference sequence). DNA for the CDR3: TGTGCCACCGGCACTTTAACGGGGGATTCACCCCTCCACTTT. Encoded protein: CATGTLTGDSPLHF.

This clonotype occurred a few times. The J gene is TRBJ1-2, the V gene TRBV28; possible D gene TRBD1, 5 bases. The CDR3 loop spans 16 amino acids. Germline CDR1 and CDR2: MDHEN and SYDVKM. V was shortened by 1 base and J by 0 bases, with 12 bases between the two germline ends. The CDR3 protein is CASSLSGPLSNYGYTF. In DNA form, the CDR3 reads TGTGCCAGCAGTTTATCGGGGCCCCTCTCTAACTATGGCTACACCTTC.

This clonotype has only one observation. This CDR3 is missing its conserved last phenylalanine or tryptophan, likely due to a read error. The J gene is TRBJ2-5, the V gene TRBV18; TRBD1 agrees at 11 bases. The trim removed 0 bases at V and 5 bases at J, leaving 2 bases unmatched. The CDR3 runs to 15 residues. CDR1 KGHSH and CDR2 LQKENI come from the germline V gene. As DNA, the CDR3 is TGTGCCAGCTCACCACCGGGACAGGGGGGGGAGACCCAGTACCTC. As protein: CASSPPGQGGETQYL.

This clonotype was recorded at least ten times. The rearrangement links TRBV18 to TRBJ1-1; D remains ambiguous. V was shortened by 5 bases and J by 2 bases, with 15 bases between the two germline ends. Germline CDR1 reads KGHSH; CDR2 reads LQKENI. The CDR3 has 15 residues. CDR3 nucleotide sequence: TGTGCCAGCTCAACCGGTACGAGGATTAACACTGAAGCTTTCTTT. Encoded protein: CASSTGTRINTEAFF.

This CDR3 is CASRGGVSADGYTF. The CDR3 DNA is TGTGCCAGCAGGGGGGGGGTTTCTGCCGATGGCTACACCTTC. The chain carries TRBV6-1 and TRBJ1-2; D perhaps matches TRBD1 (5 bases). Trimming removed 6 bases at V and 6 bases at J, with 17 bases between. Germline V gives CDR1 MNHNS, CDR2 SASEGT. This CDR3 region has 14 residues.

This clonotype was seen many times. The V call is TRBV5-1, the J call TRBJ2-3; 8 bases agree with TRBD1. The V segment lost 6 bases and the J segment 3 bases; nucleotides outside the gene matches: 12. The CDR3 has 16 residues. Per germline, CDR1 SGHRS and CDR2 YFSETQ. The CDR3 here is CASTLGQGVGTDTQYF. The DNA of the CDR3 is TGCGCCAGCACCCTAGGACAGGGTGTAGGAACAGATACGCAGTATTTT.

The chain links TRBV7-9 to TRBJ2-5, with D unresolved. Trimming stripped 2 bases from V and 10 bases from J, with 11 bases between. Germline assignment: CDR1 SEHNR and CDR2 FQNEAQ (reference sequence). CDR3 length: 12 residues. The chain's CDR3 is CASSLPGPVQYF. CDR3 coding DNA: TGTGCCAGCAGCTTACCTGGACCGGTCCAGTACTTC.

The chain has TRBV3-1 and TRBJ1-4; 11 bases fit TRBD1. CDR1 LGHDT and CDR2 YNNKEL come from the germline V gene (reference sequence). The CDR3 spans 16 residues. The J segment lost 3 bases and the V segment lost 4 bases, leaving 4 bases of the junction unmatched. In DNA form, the CDR3 reads TGTGCCAGCAGCCCCGGGACAGGGGGACCTAATGAAAAACTGTTTTTT. Its translation is CASSPGTGGPNEKLFF.

This clonotype was counted many times. This sequence joins TRBV2 and TRBJ2-7; possibly TRBD1 or TRBD2 for D (5 bases each). Trimming took 5 bases from V and 5 from J, leaving 13 bases between them. Germline V gives CDR1 SNHLY, CDR2 FYNNEI. The CDR3 totals 13 residues. In nucleotides, the CDR3 is TGTGCCAGCAGTTCGTTCCGGGGCGACGAGCAGTACTTC. It translates to CASSSFRGDEQYF.

The sample holds a few counts of this clonotype. This chain links TRBV10-3 with TRBJ1-5; D not resolved. Per germline, CDR1 ENHRY and CDR2 SYGVKD. V lost 4 bases to trimming and J lost 1 base, with 5 bases between them. The CDR3 covers 13 residues. As DNA, the CDR3 is TGTGCCATCAGTGGCGGCAGCAATCAGCCCCAGCATTTT. Translated, it gives CAISGGSNQPQHF.

The table lists this clonotype with many counts. The J gene is TRBJ2-2, the V gene TRBV29-1, with D perhaps TRBD1 (5 bases). Trimming stripped 6 bases from V and 1 base from J, with 9 bases between. Per the germline V gene, CDR1 is SQVTM and CDR2 is ANQGSEA. The CDR3 extends over 13 amino acids. The CDR3 DNA reads TGCAGCGTAAGGGGAAGGAACACCGGGGAGCTGTTTTTT. Amino acid sequence: CSVRGRNTGELFF.

This clonotype showed up many times. V is TRBV11-2 and J is TRBJ2-3; no clear D gene. Germline CDR1 SGHAT, CDR2 FQNNGV. This CDR3 is built from 13 residues. Trimming stripped 5 bases from V and 1 base from J, with 7 bases between. CDR3 in amino acids: CASSLTRTDTQYF. For the CDR3, the DNA is TGTGCCAGCAGCCTGACCCGCACAGATACGCAGTATTTT.

This clonotype has at least ten counts. The chain couples TRBV5-1 to TRBJ2-1, with 9 bases that match TRBD2. Germline V lookup: CDR1 SGHRS, CDR2 YFSETQ. This CDR3 spans 15 amino acids. The junction had 5 bases not matched to a gene; V was cut back by 0 bases and J by 7 bases. CDR3 nucleotide sequence: TGCGCCAGCAGCTTGGGCCTAGCGGGATTGAATGAGCAGTTCTTC. It translates to CASSLGLAGLNEQFF.

The chain employs TRBV19 and TRBJ1-2; D is unclear. Trimming removed 6 bases from V and 2 bases from J, with 10 bases in between. Germline-derived CDR1 and CDR2 are LNHDA and SQIVND (reference sequence). There are 13 residues in the CDR3. DNA of the CDR3: TGTGCCAGTAGATGGACTGAGAACTATGGCTACACCTTC. It encodes CASRWTENYGYTF.

The chain joins TRBV28 to TRBJ2-1; the D gene is possibly TRBD2 (6 bases). This CDR3 contains 10 residues. Germline V lookup: CDR1 MDHEN, CDR2 SYDVKM. Trimming stripped 8 bases from V and 7 bases from J, with 6 bases between. CDR3 region: CASGRNEQFF. The CDR3 DNA reads TGTGCCAGCGGGAGGAATGAGCAGTTCTTC.

The chain joins TRBV5-1 to TRBJ1-1; tentative D call: TRBD1 (6 bases). Germline CDR1 and CDR2: SGHRS and YFSETQ. The CDR3 has 14 amino acids. V dropped 7 bases and J dropped 2 bases, with 15 bases sitting between them. CDR3 nucleotides: TGCGCCAGCCACCCGAGGGGGGGAAACACTGAAGCTTTCTTT. This translates into CASHPRGGNTEAFF.

This clonotype has a count of ten or more. V and J are TRBV2 and TRBJ1-2; maybe TRBD1 (5 bases). Per the germline V gene, CDR1 is SNHLY and CDR2 is FYNNEI. The CDR3 covers 13 residues. Trimming cost V 7 bases and J 3 bases, with 12 bases left between them. Written as DNA, the CDR3 is TGTGCCAGCAAGAGACAGTTGGACTATGGCTACACCTTC. As protein: CASKRQLDYGYTF.

This clonotype has more than one count but fewer than ten. This chain links TRBV4-1 with TRBJ2-4; 10 bases agree with TRBD1. Germline CDR1 and CDR2: MGHRA and YSYEKL. CDR3 length: 19 amino acids. Trimming removed 2 bases from V and 0 bases from J; junction bases left unmatched: 10. Written as DNA, the CDR3 is TGCGCCAGCAGCCAACCTCCGGGACAGGGGATTATAGCCAAAAACATTCAGTACTTC. As protein: CASSQPPGQGIIAKNIQYF.

This clonotype occurred a few times. The genes are TRBV9 and TRBJ2-1; no clear D. The CDR3 spans 13 residues. Germline-derived CDR1 and CDR2 are SGDLS and YYNGEE. The V gene lost 1 base and the J gene lost 8 bases, with 10 bases spanning the gap. Here the CDR3 reads CASSVWAWDEQFF. CDR3 DNA sequence: TGTGCCAGCAGCGTATGGGCTTGGGATGAGCAGTTCTTC.